This TCR beta chain was documented in a study of TIL therapy for anti-PD-1-resistant metastatic lung cancer. Study information: Progressing patients received lymphodepletion, expanded TIL infusion and IL-2.

Sequencing used immunoSEQ v3. Libraries were sequenced to 2 million to 2.5 million read pairs (survey) or 5-6 million (deep). The protocol was immunoSEQ multiplex PCR, while the TCRdb copy is restricted to in-frame clones and leaves out a portion. The sample shows tens of thousands of clones, 70% to 90% of them seen only once. Time point specified: pre-treatment sample, taken before nivolumab and TIL therapy. Germline values: CDR1 SGHTA, CDR2 FQGNSA. Trimming pared 5 bases from V and 4 bases from J, leaving 22 bases between. The CDR3 is 17 amino acids. This TCR was sampled from a person aged 25-79 years with non-small cell lung cancer. The rearrangement joins TRBV7-2 to TRBJ2-3; D is unclear. Material: blood, obtained at baseline. The CDR3 loop reads CASSPLLPDPSPDTQYF. The CDR3 DNA is TGTGCCAGCAGCCCCCTACTCCCTGACCCATCGCCAGATACGCAGTATTTT.